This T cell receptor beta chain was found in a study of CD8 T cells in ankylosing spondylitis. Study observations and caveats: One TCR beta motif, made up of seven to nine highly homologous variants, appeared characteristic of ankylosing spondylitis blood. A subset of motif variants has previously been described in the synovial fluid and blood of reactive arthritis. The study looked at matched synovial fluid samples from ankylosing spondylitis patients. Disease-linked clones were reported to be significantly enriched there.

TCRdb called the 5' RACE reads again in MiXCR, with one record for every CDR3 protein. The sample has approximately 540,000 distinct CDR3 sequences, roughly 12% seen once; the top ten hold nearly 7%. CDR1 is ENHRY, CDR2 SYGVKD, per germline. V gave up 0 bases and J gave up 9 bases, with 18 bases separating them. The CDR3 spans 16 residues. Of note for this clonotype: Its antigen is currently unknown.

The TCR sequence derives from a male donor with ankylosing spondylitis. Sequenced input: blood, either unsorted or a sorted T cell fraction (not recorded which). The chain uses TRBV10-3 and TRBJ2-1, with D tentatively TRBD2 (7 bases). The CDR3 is CAISESTGASGGEQFF. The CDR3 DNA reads TGTGCCATCAGTGAGTCGACGGGGGCCTCGGGGGGTGAGCAGTTCTTC.